This TCR beta chain was obtained from a study of cytomegalovirus exposure and HLA in healthy donors. The overall study: A later analysis reported the same platform for the 90 to 150 validation repertoires and the approximately 700 first-cohort repertoires.

Findings and limits, study-wide: A few CMV-associated chains proved CMV antigen-specific in vitro. Overall, 164 TCR beta chains were annotated as cytomegalovirus-associated.

The donors were members of the validation cohort, which comprised roughly 120 subjects and was separate from the first cohort of some 680 subjects. Germline loops: CDR1 SGDLS, CDR2 YYNGEE. The CDR3 covers 15 residues. V was trimmed by 2 bases and J by 3 bases, leaving 14 bases between them. Sequencing was performed with immunoSEQ multiplex PCR; in TCRdb, only in-frame clones are kept and a portion is missing. Of under 200,000 clones listed, roughly 90% are singletons. On this clone itself: What it binds is not known.

This clonotype was sampled from a woman between 18 and 29 years old in good health and CMV-seronegative. The chain joins TRBV9 to TRBJ2-5; D is possibly TRBD1 (5 bases). Sequenced sample: PBMCs. The CDR3 spells CASSVGQGMKETQYF. CDR3 DNA sequence: TGTGCCAGCAGCGTCGGACAAGGAATGAAAGAGACCCAGTACTTC.